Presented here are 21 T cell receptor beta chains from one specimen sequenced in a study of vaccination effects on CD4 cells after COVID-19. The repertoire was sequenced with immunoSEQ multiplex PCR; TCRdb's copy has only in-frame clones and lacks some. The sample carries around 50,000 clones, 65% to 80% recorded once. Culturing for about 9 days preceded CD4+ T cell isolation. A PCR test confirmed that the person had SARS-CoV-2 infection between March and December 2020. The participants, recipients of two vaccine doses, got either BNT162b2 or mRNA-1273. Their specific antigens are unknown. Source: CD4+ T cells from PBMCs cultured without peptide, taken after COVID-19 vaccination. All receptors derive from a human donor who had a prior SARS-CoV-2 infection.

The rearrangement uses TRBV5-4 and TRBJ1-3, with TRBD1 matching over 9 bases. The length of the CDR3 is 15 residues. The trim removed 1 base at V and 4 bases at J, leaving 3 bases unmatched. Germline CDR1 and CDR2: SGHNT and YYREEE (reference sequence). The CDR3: CASSLMTGGGNTIYF. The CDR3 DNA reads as TGTGCCAGCAGCTTGATGACAGGGGGAGGAAACACCATATATTTT. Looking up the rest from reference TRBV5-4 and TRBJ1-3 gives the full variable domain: ETGVTQSPTHLIKTRGQQVTLRCSSQSGHNTVSWYQQALGQGPQFIFQYYREEENGRGNFPPRFSGLQFPNYSSELNVNALELDDSALYLCASSLMTGGGNTIYFGEGSWLTVV.

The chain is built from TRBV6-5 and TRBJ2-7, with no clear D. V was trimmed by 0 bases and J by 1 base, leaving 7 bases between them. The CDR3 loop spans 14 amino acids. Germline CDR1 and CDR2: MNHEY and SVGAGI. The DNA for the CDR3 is TGTGCCAGCAGTTACTCTTGGGGATCCTACGAGCAGTACTTC. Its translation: CASSYSWGSYEQYF.

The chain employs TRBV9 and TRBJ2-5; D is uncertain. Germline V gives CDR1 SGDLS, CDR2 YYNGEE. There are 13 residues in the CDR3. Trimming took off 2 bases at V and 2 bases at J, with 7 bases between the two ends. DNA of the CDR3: TGTGCCAGCAGCGTGCGCCCTCAAGAGACCCAGTACTTC. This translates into CASSVRPQETQYF.

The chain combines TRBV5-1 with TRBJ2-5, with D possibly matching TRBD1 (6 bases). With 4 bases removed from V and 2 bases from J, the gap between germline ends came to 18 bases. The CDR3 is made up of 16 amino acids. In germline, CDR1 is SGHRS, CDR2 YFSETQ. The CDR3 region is CASSRRYRDLQETQYF. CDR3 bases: TGCGCCAGCAGCCGCCGCTACAGGGACCTACAAGAGACCCAGTACTTC. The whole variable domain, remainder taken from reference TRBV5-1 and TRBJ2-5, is KAGVTQTPRYLIKTRGQQVTLSCSPISGHRSVSWYQQTPGQGLQFLFEYFSETQRNKGNFPGRFSGRQFSNSRSEMNVSTLELGDSALYLCASSRRYRDLQETQYFGPGTRLLVL.

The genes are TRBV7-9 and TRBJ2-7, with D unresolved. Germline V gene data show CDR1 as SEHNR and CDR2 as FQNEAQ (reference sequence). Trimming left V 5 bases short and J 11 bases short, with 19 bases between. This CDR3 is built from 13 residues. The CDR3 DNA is TGTGCCAGCAGCGCGAGTGAGTCTGGGCGAGAGTACTTC. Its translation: CASSASESGREYF.

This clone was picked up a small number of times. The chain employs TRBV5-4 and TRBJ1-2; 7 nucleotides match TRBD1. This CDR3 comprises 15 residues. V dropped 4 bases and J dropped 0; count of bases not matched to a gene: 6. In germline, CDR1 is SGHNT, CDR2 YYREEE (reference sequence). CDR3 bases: TGTGCCAGCAGCGATCGACAGGGAGCTAACTATGGCTACACCTTC. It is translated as CASSDRQGANYGYTF.

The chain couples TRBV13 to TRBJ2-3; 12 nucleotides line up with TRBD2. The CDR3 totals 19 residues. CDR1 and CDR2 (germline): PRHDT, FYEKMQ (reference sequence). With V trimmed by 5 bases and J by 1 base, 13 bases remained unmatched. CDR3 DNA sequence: TGTGCCAGCAGCCGCGGGGCTAGCGGGAGGGCCTGGGGCACAGATACGCAGTATTTT. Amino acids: CASSRGASGRAWGTDTQYF.

DNA of the CDR3: TGTGCCAGCAGCCAAATCTGGACTAGCGGGGGGGATACCGGGGAGCTGTTTTTT. This encodes CASSQIWTSGGDTGELFF. The rearrangement links TRBV3-1 (or the pseudogene TRBV3-2) to TRBJ2-2, with 15 bases lining up with TRBD2. J gave up 5 bases and V 2 bases, and 6 bases lay outside the gene matches. CDR1 LGHDT and CDR2 YNNKEL come from the germline V gene (reference sequence). The CDR3 consists of 18 residues.

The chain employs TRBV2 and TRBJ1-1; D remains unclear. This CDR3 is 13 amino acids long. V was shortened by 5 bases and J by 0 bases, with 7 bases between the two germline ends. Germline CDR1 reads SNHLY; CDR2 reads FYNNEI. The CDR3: CASSWTVNTEAFF. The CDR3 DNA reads TGTGCCAGCAGTTGGACGGTGAACACTGAAGCTTTCTTT.

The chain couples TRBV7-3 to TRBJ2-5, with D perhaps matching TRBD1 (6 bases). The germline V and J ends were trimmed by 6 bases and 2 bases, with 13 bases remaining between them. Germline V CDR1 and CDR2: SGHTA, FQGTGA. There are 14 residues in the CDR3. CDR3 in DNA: TGTGCCAGCAGTCGCGGACAGCCTCAAGAGACCCAGTACTTC. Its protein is CASSRGQPQETQYF.

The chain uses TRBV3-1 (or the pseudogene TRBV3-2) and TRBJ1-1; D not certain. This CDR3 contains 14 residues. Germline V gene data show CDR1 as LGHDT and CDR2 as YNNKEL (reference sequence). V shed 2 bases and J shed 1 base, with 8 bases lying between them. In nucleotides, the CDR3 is TGTGCCAGCAGCCAAATGCAGGAGAACACTGAAGCTTTCTTT. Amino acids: CASSQMQENTEAFF.

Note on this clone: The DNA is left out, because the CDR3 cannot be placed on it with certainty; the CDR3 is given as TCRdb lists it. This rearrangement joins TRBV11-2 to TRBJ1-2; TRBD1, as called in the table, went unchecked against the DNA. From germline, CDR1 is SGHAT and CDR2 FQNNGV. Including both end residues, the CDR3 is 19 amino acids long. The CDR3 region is CASSLFLRARGRGFRGYTF.

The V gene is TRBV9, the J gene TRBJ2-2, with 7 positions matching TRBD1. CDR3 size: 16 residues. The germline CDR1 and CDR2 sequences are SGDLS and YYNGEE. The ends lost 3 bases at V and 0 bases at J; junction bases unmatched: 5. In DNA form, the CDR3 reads TGTGCCAGCAGCGCAGTGCAGGGGGCGAACACCGGGGAGCTGTTTTTT. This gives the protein CASSAVQGANTGELFF.

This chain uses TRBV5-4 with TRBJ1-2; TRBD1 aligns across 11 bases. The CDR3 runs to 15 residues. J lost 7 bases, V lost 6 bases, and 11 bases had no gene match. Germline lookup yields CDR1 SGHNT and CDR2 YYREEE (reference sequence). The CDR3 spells CASNPGAGQGVGYTF. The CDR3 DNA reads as TGTGCCAGCAACCCGGGGGCGGGACAGGGGGTTGGCTACACCTTC.

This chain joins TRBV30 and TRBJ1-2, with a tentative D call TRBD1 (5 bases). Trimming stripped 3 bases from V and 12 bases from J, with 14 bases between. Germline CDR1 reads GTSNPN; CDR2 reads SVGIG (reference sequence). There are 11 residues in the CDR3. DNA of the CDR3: TGTGCCTGGAGAGAAGCGGGGGAGGACACCTTC. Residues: CAWREAGEDTF.

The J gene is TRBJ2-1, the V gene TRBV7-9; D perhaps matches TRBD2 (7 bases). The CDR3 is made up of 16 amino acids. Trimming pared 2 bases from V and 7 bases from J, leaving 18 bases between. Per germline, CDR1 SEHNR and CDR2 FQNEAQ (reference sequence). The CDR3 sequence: CASSLKGVRGGNEQFF. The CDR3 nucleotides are TGTGCCAGCAGCTTAAAGGGGGTTAGGGGGGGAAATGAGCAGTTCTTC.

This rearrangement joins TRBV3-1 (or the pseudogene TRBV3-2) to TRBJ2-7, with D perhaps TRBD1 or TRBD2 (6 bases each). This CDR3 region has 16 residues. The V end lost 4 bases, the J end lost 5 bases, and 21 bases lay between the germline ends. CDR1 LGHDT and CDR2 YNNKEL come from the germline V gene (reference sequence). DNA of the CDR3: TGTGCCAGCAGCCTTAGTTCGGGGGCCCCGGGGAACGAGCAGTACTTC. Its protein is CASSLSSGAPGNEQYF.

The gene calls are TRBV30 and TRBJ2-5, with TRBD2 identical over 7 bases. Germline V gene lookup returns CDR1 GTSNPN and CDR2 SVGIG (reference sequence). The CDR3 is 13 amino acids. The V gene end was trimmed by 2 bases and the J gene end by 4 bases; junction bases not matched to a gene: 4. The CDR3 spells CAWSWRGGETQYF. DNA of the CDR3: TGTGCCTGGAGTTGGCGCGGGGGAGAGACCCAGTACTTC.

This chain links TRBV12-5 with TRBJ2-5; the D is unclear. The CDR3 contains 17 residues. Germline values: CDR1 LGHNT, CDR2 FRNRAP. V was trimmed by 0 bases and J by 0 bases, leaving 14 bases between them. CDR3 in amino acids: CASGLVRAASYQETQYF. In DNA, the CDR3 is TGTGCTAGTGGTTTGGTACGAGCAGCATCGTACCAAGAGACCCAGTACTTC.

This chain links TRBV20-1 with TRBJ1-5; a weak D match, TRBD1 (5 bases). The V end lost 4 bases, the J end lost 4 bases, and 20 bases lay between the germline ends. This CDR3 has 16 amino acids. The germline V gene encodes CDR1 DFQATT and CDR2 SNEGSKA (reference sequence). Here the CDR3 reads CSAIDRSLTWNQPQHF. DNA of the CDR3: TGCAGTGCTATTGACAGATCCCTTACGTGGAATCAGCCCCAGCATTTT.

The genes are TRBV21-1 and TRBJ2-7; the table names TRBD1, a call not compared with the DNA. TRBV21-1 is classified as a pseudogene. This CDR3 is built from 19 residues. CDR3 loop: CASSKGGRAPTFGTYEQYF. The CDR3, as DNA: TGTGCCAGCAGCAAAGGAGGCAGGGCCCCTACTTTTGGGACCTACGAGCAGTACTTC.